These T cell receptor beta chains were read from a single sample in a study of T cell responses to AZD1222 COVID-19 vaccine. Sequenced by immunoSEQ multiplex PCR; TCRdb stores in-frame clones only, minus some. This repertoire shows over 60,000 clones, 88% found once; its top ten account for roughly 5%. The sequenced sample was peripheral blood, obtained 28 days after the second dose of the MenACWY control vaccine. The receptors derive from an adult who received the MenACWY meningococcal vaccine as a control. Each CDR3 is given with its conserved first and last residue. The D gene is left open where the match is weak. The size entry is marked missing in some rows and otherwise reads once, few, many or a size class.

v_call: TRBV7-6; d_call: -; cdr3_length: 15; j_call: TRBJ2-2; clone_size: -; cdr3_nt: TGTGCCAGCAGCTTAATTAGGGGGAACACCGGGGAGCTGTTTTTT; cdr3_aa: CASSLIRGNTGELFF
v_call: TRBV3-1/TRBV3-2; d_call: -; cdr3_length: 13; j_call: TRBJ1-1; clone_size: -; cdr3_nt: TGTGCCAGCAGCCAAAACAGGGTCGCTGAAGCTTTCTTT; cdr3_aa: CASSQNRVAEAFF
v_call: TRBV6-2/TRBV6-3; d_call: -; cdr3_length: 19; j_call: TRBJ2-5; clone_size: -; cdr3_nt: TGTGCCAGCAGTTACTCGAGGGCGGGAGCGCCGGCGGGGGCAGAGACCCAGTACTTC; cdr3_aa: CASSYSRAGAPAGAETQYF
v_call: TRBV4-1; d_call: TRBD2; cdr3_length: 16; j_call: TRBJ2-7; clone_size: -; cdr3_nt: TGCGCCAGCAGCCAAGGAGGAATAGCGGGCGGGTACGAGCAGTACTTC; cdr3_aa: CASSQGGIAGGYEQYF
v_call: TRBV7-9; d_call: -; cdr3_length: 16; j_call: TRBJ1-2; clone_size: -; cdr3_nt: TGTGCCAGCAGCTTAGGGGCAGGGCAAGCTAACTATGGCTACACCTTC; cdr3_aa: CASSLGAGQANYGYTF
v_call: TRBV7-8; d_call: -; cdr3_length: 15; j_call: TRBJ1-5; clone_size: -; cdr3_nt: TGTGCCAGCAGCCGTGACGGGTATAGCAATCAGCCCCAGCATTTT; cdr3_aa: CASSRDGYSNQPQHF
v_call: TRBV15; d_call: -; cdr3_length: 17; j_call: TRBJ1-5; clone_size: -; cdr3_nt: TGTGCCACCAGCAGGGGCACAAGGGGCATGAGCAATCAGCCCCAGCATTTT; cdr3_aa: CATSRGTRGMSNQPQHF
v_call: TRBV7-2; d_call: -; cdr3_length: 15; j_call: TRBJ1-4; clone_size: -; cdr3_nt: TGTGCCAGCAGCTTAGTAGGGGGGTACAATGAAAAACTGTTTTTT; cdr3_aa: CASSLVGGYNEKLFF
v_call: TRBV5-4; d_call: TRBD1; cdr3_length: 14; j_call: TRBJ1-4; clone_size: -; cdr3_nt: TGTGCCAGCAGCACGACAGGGGTCAATGAAAAACTGTTTTTT; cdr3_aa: CASSTTGVNEKLFF
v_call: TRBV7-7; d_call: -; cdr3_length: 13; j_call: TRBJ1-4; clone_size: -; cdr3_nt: TGTGCCAGCAGCTTAGCCCCGAATGAAAAACTGTTTTTT; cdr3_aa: CASSLAPNEKLFF
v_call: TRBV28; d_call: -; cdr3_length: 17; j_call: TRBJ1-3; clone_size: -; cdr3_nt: TGTGCCAGCAGTTTAGGTGTATTAAGGGGTTCTGGAAACACCATATATTTT; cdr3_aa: CASSLGVLRGSGNTIYF
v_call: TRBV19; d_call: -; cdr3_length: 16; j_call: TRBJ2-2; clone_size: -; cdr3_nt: TGTGCCAGTAGTATTCCCCTTACTGCTAACACCGGGGAGCTGTTTTTT; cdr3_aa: CASSIPLTANTGELFF
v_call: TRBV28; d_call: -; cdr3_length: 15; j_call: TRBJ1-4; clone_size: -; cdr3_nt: TGTGCCAGCAGTACCAGATTCCAGGGAGGGGAAAAACTGTTTTTT; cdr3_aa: CASSTRFQGGEKLFF
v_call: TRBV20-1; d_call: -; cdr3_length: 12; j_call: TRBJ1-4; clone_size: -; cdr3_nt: TGCAGTGCTAGTGTCGGGGAGGAAAAACTGTTTTTT; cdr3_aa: CSASVGEEKLFF
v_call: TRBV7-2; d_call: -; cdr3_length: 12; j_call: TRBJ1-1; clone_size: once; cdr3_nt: TGTGCCAGCAGCTTTGTGAACACTGAAGCTTTCTTT; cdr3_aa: CASSFVNTEAFF
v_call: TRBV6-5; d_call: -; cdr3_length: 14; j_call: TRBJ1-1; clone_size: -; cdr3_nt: TGTGCCAGCAGTCTGGGCCTAGGCGGGACTGAAGCTTTCTTT; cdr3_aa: CASSLGLGGTEAFF
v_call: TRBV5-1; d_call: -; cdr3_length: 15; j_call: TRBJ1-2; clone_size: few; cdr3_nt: TGCGCCAGCAGCTTGGAAGGGCAGGCGGCCTATGGCTACACCTTC; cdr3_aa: CASSLEGQAAYGYTF
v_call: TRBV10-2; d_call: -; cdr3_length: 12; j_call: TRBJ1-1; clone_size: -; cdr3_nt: TGCGCCAGCCGGACGGACGACGCTGAAGCTTTCTTT; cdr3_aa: CASRTDDAEAFF
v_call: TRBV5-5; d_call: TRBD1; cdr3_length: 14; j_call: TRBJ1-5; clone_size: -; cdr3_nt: TGTGCCAGCACCGGGACAGGCGACCATCAGCCCCAGCATTTT; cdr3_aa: CASTGTGDHQPQHF
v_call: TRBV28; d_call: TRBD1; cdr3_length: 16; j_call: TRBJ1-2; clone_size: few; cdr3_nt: TGTGCCAGCAGTTTGTTCGGGTACAGGGGGAAATATGGCTACACCTTC; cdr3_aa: CASSLFGYRGKYGYTF
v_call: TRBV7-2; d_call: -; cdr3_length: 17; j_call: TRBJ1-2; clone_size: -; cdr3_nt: TGTGCCAGCAGCTTAGTCTCTGGGGGCACCAATTCGTATGGCTACACCTTC; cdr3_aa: CASSLVSGGTNSYGYTF
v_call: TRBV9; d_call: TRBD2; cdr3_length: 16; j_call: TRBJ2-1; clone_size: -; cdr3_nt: TGTGCCAGCAGCGTAGAGGTAGCGGGGGGAGCGAATGAGCAGTTCTTC; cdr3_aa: CASSVEVAGGANEQFF
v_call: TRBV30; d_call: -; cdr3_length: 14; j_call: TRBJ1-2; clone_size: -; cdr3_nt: TGTGCCTGGAGCGGGGGTGGTGCGCAGTATGGCTACACCTTC; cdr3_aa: CAWSGGGAQYGYTF
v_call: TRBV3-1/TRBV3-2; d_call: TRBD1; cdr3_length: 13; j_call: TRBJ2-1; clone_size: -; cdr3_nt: TGTGCCAGCAGAGCGACAGGGACCCATGAGCAGTTCTTC; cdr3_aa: CASRATGTHEQFF
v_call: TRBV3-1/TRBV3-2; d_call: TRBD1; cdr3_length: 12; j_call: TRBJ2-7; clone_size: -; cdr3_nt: TGTGCCAGCAGCGGACAGGGCTACGAGCAGTACTTC; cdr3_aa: CASSGQGYEQYF
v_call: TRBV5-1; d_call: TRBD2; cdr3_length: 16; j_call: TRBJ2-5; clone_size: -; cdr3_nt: TGCGCCAGCAGCTCACGGACTAGCGGGGGTCAAGAGACCCAGTACTTC; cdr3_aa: CASSSRTSGGQETQYF
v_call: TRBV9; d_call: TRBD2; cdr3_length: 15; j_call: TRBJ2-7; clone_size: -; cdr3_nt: TGTGCCAGCAGCGTAGGGACTAGCGAAACCTACGAGCAGTACTTC; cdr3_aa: CASSVGTSETYEQYF
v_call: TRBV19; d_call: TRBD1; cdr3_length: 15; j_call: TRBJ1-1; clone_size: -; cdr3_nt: TGTGCCAGTAGTATGGTCAGGGGGGTCGCCACTGAAGCTTTCTTT; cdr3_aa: CASSMVRGVATEAFF
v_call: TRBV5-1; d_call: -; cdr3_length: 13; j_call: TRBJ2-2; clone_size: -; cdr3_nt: TGCGCCAGCAGCCCCCAAGAAACCGGGGAGCTGTTTTTT; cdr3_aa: CASSPQETGELFF
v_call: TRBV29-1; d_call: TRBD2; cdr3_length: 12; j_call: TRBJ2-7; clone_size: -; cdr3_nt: TGCAGCGTTGGGACTAGCTCCTACGAGCAGTACTTC; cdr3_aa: CSVGTSSYEQYF
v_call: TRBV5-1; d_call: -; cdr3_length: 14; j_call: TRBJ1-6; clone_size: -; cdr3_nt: TGCGCCAGCAGCTACGGACAGAGTAATTCACCCCTCCACTTT; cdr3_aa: CASSYGQSNSPLHF
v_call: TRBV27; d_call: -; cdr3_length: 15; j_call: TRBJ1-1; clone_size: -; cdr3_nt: TGTGCCAGCAGCCTTACACGGAACATGAACACTGAAGCTTTCTTT; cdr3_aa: CASSLTRNMNTEAFF
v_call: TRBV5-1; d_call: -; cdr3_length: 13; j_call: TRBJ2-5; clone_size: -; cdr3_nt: TGCGCCAGCAGCTTGGGCGGACAAGAGACCCAGTACTTC; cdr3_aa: CASSLGGQETQYF
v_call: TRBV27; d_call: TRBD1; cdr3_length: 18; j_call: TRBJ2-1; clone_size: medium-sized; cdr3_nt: TGTGCCAGCAGTTCCAACACCTACACAGGGGGCGCCTACAATGAGCAGTTCTTC; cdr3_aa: CASSSNTYTGGAYNEQFF
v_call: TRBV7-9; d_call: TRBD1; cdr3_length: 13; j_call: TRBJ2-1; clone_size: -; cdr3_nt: TGTGCCAGCAGCTTAGGACAGGGCAATGAGCAGTTCTTC; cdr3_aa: CASSLGQGNEQFF
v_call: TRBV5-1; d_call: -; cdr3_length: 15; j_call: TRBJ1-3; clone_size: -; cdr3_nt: TGCGCCAGCAGCGTGGCGGGCTCCTCTGGAAACACCATATATTTT; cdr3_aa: CASSVAGSSGNTIYF
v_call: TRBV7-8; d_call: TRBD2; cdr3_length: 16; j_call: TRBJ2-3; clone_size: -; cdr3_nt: TGTGCCAGCAGCCCTACACTAGCGGGAGGGCCAGATACGCAGTATTTT; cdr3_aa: CASSPTLAGGPDTQYF
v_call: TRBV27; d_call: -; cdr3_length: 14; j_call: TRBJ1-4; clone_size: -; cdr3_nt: TGTGCCAGCAGTCAGATCCAGGGGATGGGAAAACTGTTTTTT; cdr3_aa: CASSQIQGMGKLFF
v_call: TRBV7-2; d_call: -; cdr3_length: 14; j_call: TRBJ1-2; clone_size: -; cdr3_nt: TGTGCCAGCAGCCTAACCGGGGAACAATCGGGTTACACCTTC; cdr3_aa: CASSLTGEQSGYTF
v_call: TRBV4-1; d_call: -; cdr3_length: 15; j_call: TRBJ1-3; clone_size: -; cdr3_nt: TGCGCCAGCAGCCACCACGGGGCGGCTGGAAACACCATATATTTT; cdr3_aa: CASSHHGAAGNTIYF
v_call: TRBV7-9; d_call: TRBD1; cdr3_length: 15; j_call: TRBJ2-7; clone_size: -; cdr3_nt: TGTGCCAGCAGCAGCAGTAGGGGGACAGAATACGAGCAGTACTTC; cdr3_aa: CASSSSRGTEYEQYF
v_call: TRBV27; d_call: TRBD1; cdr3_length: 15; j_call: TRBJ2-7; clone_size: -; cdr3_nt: TGTGCCAGCAGTTTATCGGGAAGGGGGCGTCCCGAGCAGTACTTC; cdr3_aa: CASSLSGRGRPEQYF
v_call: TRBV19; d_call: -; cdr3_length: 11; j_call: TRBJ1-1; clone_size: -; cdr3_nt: TGTGCCAGTAGTAGGATGACTGAAGCTTTCTTT; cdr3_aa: CASSRMTEAFF
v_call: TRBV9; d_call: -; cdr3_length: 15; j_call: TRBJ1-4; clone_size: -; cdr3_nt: TGTGCCAGCAGCCCCCGGACAGAGGCCACTGAAAAACTGTTTTTT; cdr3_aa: CASSPRTEATEKLFF
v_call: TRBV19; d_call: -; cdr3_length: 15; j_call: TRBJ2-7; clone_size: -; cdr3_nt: TGTGCCAGTAGTTTACAGGTTGGTTCCGACTACGAGCAGTACTTC; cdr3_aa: CASSLQVGSDYEQYF
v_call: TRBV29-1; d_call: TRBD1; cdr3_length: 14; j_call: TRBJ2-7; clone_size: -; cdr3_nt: TGCAGCATCGGCGGGACAGGGCCCCTTGACGAGCAGTACTTC; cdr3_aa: CSIGGTGPLDEQYF
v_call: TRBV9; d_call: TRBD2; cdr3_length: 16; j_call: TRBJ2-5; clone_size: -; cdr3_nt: TGTGCCAGCAGCGTAGGAGCGGGAGGGCGTGTCGAGACCCAGTACTTC; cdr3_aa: CASSVGAGGRVETQYF
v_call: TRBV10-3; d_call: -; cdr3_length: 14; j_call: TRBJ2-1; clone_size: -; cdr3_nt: TGTGCCATCACTTCGGGACTCCCCTACAATGAGCAGTTCTTC; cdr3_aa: CAITSGLPYNEQFF
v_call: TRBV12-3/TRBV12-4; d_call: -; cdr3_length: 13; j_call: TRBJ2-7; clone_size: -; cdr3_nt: TGTGCCAGCAGTTTAGCGGGCCTCATCGAGCAGTACTTC; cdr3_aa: CASSLAGLIEQYF
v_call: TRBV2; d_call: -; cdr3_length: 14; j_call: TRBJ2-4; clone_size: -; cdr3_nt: TGTGCCAGCAGTGAATCAGTAGCCAAAAACATTCAGTACTTC; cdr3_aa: CASSESVAKNIQYF
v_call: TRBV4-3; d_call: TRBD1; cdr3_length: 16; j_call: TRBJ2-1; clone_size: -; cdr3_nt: TGCGCCAGACTCGACAGGGGCCATCTAAGTTCTAATGAGCAGTTCTTC; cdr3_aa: CARLDRGHLSSNEQFF
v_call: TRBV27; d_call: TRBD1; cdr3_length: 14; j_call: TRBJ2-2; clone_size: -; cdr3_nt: TGTGCCAGCACGGGACAGGGGATCGCCGGGGAGCTGTTTTTT; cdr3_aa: CASTGQGIAGELFF
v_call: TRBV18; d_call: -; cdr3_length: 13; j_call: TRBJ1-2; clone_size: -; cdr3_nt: TGTGCCAGCCCGACCGGTCGACAGGTGTCCTACACCTTC; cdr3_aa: CASPTGRQVSYTF
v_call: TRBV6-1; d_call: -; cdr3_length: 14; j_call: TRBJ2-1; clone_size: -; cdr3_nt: TGTGCCAGCAGTGACGAGGGGTGGTACAATGAGCAGTTCTTC; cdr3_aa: CASSDEGWYNEQFF
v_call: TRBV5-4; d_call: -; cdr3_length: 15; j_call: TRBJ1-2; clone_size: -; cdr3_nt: TGTGCCAGCAGCCCCGAGAGCTCGCCCTACTATGGCTACACCTTC; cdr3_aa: CASSPESSPYYGYTF